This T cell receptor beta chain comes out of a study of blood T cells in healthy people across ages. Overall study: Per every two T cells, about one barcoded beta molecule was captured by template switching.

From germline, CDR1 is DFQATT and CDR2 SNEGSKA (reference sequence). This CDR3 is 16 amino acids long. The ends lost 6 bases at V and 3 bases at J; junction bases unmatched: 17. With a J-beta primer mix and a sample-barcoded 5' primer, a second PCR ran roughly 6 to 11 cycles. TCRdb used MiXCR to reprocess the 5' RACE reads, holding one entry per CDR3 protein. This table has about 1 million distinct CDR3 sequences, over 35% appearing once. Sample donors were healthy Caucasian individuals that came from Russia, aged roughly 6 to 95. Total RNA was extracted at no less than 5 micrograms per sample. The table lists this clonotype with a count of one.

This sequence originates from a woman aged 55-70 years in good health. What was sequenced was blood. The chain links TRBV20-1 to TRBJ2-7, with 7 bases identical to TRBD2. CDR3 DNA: TGCAGTGCAAACGATGGGACTATCGGGAGTTTCTACGAGCAGTACTTC. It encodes CSANDGTIGSFYEQYF.